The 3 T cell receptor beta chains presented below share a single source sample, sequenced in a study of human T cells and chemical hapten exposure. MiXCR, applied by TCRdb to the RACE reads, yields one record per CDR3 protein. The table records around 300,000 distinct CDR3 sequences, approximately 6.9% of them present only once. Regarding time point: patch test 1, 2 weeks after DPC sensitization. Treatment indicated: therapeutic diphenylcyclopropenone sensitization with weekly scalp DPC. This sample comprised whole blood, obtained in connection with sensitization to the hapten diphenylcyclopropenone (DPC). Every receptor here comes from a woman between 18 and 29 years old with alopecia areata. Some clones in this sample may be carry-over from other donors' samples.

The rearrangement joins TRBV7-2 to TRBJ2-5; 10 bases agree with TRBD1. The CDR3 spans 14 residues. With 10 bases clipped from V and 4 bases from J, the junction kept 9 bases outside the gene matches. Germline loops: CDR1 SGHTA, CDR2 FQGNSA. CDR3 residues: CATGADRGIETQYF. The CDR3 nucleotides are TGTGCCACCGGAGCGGACAGGGGGATAGAGACCCAGTACTTC.

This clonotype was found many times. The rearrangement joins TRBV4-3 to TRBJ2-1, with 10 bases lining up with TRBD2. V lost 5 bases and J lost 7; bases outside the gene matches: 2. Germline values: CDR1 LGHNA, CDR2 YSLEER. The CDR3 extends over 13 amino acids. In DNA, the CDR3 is TGCGCCAGCAGCAGCGGGGGGGAGAATGAGCAGTTCTTC. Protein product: CASSSGGENEQFF.

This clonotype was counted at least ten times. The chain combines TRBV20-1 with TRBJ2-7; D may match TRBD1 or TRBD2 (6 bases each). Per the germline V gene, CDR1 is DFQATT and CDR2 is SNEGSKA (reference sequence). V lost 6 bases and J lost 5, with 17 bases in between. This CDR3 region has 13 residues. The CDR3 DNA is TGCAGTGCGGCCCGGGGGCGCGCCCACGAGCAGTACTTC. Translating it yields CSAARGRAHEQYF.